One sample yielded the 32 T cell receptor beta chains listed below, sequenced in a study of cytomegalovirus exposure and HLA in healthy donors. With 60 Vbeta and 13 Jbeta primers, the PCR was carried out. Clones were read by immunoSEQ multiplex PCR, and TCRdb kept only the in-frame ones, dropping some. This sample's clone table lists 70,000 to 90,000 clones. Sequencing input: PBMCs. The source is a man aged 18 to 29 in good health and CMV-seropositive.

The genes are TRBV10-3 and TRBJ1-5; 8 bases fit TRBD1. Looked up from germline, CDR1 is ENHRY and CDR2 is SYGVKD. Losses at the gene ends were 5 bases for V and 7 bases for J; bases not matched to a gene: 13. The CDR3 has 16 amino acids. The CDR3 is CAISRGTGIGRQPQHF. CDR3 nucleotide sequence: TGTGCCATCAGTAGAGGGACAGGTATCGGTAGGCAGCCCCAGCATTTT.

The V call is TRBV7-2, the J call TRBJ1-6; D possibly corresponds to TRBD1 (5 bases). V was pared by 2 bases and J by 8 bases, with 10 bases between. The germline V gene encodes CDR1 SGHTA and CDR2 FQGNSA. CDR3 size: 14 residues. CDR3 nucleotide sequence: TGTGCCAGCAGCTTAAGACAGAACTATTCACCCCTCCACTTT. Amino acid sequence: CASSLRQNYSPLHF.

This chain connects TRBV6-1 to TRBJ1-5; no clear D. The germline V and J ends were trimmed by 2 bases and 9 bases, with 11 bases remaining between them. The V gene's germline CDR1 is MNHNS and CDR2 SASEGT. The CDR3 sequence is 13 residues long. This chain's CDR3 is CASSESGGRPQHF. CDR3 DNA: TGTGCCAGCAGTGAAAGTGGCGGTCGGCCCCAGCATTTT.

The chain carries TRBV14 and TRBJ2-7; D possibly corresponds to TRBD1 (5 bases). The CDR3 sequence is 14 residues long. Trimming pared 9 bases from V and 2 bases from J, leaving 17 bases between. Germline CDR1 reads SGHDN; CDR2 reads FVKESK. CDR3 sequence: CASGKRQGAYEQYF. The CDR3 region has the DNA TGTGCCAGTGGGAAAAGGCAGGGTGCCTACGAGCAGTACTTC.

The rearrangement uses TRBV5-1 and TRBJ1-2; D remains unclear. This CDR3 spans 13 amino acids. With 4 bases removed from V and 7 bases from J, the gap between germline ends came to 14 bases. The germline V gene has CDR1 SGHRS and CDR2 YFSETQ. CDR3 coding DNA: TGCGCCAGCAGCCCTTCTACAGAACGTGGCTACACCTTC. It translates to CASSPSTERGYTF.

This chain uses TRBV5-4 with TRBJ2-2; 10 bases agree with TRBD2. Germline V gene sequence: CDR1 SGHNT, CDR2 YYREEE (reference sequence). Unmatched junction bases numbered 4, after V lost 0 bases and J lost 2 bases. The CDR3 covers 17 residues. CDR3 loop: CASSLGTSGTNTGELFF. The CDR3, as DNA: TGTGCCAGCAGCTTGGGAACTAGCGGGACAAACACCGGGGAGCTGTTTTTT.

The CDR3 DNA follows: TGTGCCAGCAGCGTAGGGGAGGGGCTAGGCTATGGCTACACCTTC. Translating it yields CASSVGEGLGYGYTF. The chain uses TRBV9 and TRBJ1-2; D is perhaps TRBD1 (5 bases). CDR3 size: 15 residues. Germline V gene lookup returns CDR1 SGDLS and CDR2 YYNGEE. V dropped 0 bases and J dropped 4 bases, with 13 bases sitting between them.

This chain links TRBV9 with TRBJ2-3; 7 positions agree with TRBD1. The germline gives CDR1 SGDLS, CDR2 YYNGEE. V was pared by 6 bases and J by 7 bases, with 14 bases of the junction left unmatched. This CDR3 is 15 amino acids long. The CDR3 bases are TGTGCCAGCATTGGGGACACAGGGGATGAAAATACGCAGTATTTT. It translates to CASIGDTGDENTQYF.

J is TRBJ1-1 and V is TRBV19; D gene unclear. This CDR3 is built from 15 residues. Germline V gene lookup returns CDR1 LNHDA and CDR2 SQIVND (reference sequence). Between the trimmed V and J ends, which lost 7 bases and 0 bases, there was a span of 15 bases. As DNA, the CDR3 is TGTGCCAGTACCCTTCGGGTTCGGTTGAACACTGAAGCTTTCTTT. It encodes CASTLRVRLNTEAFF.

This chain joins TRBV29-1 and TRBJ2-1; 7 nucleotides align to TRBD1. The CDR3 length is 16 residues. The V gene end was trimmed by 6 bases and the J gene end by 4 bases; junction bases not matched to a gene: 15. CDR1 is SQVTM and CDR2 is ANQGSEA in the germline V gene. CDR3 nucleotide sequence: TGCAGCGTCGACGGGACAGACATAATTCGTTACAATGAGCAGTTCTTC. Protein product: CSVDGTDIIRYNEQFF.

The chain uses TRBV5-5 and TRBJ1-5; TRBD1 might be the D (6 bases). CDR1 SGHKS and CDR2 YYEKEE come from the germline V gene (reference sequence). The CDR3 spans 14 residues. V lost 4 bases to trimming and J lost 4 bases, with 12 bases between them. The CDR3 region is CASSASTGNQPQHF. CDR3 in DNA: TGTGCCAGCAGCGCCTCGACAGGTAATCAGCCCCAGCATTTT.

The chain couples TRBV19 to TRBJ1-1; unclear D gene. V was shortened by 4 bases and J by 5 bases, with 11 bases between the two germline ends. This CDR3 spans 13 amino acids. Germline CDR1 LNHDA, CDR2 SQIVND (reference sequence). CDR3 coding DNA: TGTGCCAGTAGTACCCAGGCTGGGACTGAAGCTTTCTTT. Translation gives CASSTQAGTEAFF.

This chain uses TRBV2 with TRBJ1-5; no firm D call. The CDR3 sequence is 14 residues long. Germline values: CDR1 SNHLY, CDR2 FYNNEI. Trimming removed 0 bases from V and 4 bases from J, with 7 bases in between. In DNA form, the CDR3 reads TGTGCCAGCAGTGAAGCGAGCTTTAATCAGCCCCAGCATTTT. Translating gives CASSEASFNQPQHF.

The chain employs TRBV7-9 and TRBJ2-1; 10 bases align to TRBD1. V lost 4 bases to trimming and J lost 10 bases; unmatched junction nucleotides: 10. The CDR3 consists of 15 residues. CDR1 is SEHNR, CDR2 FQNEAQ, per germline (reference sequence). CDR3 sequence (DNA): TGTGCCAGCAGCTCGAACCGGGACAGGGGAGGCGAGCAGTTCTTC. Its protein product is CASSSNRDRGGEQFF.

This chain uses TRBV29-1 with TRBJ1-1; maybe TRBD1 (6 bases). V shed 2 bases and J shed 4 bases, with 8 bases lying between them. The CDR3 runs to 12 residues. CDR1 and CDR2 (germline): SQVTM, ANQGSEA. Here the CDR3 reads CSVEQGGTEAFF. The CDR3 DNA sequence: TGCAGCGTTGAACAAGGGGGCACTGAAGCTTTCTTT.

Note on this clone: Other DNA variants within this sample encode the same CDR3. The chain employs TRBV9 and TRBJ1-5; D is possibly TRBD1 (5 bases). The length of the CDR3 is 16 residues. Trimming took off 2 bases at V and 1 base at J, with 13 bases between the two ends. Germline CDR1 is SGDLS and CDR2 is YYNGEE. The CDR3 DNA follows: TGTGCCAGCAGCGTGGGGACCGGGGGAAGCAATCAGCCCCAGCATTTT. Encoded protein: CASSVGTGGSNQPQHF.

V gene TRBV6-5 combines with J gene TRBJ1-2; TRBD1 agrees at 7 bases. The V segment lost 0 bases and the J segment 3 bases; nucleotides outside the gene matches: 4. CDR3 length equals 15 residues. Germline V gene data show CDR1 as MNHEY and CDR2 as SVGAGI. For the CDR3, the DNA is TGTGCCAGCAGTTACTCTCGAGGGGGCGACTATGGCTACACCTTC. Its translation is CASSYSRGGDYGYTF.

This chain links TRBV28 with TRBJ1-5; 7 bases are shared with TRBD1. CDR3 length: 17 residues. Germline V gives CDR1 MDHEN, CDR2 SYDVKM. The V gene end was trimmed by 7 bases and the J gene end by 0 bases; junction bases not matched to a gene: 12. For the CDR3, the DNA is TGTGCCAGCACTTCCCCACCCAGGGGGTATAGCAATCAGCCCCAGCATTTT. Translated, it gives CASTSPPRGYSNQPQHF.

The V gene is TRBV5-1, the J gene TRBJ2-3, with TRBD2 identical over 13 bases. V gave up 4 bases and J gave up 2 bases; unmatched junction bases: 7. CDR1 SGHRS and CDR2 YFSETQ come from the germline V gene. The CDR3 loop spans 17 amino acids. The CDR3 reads CASSLRTSGGLTDTQYF. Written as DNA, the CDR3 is TGCGCCAGCAGCCTCCGGACTAGCGGGGGCCTCACAGATACGCAGTATTTT.

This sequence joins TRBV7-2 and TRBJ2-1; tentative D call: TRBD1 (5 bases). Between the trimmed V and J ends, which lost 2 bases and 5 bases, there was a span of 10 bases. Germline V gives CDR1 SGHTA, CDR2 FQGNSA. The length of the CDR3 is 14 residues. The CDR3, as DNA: TGTGCCAGCAGCTTAAGCCAGGGTCACAATGAGCAGTTCTTC. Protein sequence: CASSLSQGHNEQFF.

In DNA, the CDR3 is TGTGCCAGCACGTGGGCGGGAGACACCGGGGAGCTGTTTTTT. As protein: CASTWAGDTGELFF. This rearrangement joins TRBV2 to TRBJ2-2; 7 bases match TRBD2. The germline gives CDR1 SNHLY, CDR2 FYNNEI. The CDR3 runs to 14 residues. V lost 7 bases to trimming and J lost 3 bases; unmatched junction nucleotides: 5. The full variable domain, completed using reference TRBV2 and TRBJ2-2, is EPEVTQTPSHQVTQMGQEVILRCVPISNHLYFYWYRQILGQKVEFLVSFYNNEISEKSEIFDDQFSVERPDGSNFTLKIRSTKLEDSAMYFCASTWAGDTGELFFGEGSRLTVL.

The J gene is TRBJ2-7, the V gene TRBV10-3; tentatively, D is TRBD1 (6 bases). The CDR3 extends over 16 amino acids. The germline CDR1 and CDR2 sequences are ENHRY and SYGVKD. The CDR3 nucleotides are TGTGCGATTTTGAAACAACAGGGCCTATTACCCTACGAGCAGTACTTC. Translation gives CAILKQQGLLPYEQYF.

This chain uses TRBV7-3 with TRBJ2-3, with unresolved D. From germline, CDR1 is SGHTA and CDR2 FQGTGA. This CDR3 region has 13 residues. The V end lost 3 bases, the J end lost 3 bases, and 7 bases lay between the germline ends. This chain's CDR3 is CASSFPETDTQYF. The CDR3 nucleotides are TGTGCCAGCAGCTTTCCCGAGACAGATACGCAGTATTTT.

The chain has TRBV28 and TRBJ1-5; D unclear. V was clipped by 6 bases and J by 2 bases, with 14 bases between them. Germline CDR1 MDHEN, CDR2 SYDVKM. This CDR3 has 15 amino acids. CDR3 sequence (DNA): TGTGCCAGCAGGCCCTATGGCGGGGGCAATCAGCCCCAGCATTTT. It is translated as CASRPYGGGNQPQHF.

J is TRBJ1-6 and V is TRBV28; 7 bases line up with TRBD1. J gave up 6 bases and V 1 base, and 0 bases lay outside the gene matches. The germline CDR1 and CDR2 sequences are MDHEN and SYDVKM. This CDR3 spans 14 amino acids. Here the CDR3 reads CASSLYRGNSPLHF. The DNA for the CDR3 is TGTGCCAGCAGTTTATACAGGGGTAATTCACCCCTCCACTTT.

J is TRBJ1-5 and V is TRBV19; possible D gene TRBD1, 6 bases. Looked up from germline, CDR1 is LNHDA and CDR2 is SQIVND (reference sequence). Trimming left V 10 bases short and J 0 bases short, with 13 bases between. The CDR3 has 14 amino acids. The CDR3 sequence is CATRRDNSNQPQHF. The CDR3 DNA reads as TGTGCCACCCGCCGGGACAATAGCAATCAGCCCCAGCATTTT. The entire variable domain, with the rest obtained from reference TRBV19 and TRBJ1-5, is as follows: DGGITQSPKYLFRKEGQNVTLSCEQNLNHDAMYWYRQDPGQGLRLIYYSQIVNDFQKGDIAEGYSVSREKKESFPLTVTSAQKNPTAFYLCATRRDNSNQPQHFGDGTRLSIL.

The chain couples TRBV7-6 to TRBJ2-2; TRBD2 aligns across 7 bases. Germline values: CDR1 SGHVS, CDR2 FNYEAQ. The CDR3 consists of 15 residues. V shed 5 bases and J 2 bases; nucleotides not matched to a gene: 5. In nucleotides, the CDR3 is TGTGCCAGCAGCCGGGGAGGGGATAACACCGGGGAGCTGTTTTTT. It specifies CASSRGGDNTGELFF.

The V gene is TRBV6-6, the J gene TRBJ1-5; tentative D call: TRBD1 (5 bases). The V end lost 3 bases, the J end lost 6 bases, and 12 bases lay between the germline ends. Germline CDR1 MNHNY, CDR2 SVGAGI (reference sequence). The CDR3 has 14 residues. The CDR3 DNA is TGTGCCAGCAGTTATGGGGGGGACTCTCAGCCCCAGCATTTT. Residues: CASSYGGDSQPQHF.

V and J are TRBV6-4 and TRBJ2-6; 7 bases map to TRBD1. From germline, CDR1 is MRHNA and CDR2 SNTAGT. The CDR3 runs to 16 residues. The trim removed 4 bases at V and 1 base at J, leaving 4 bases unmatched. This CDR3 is CASSGDSLSGANVLTF. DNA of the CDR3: TGTGCCAGCAGTGGGGACAGCCTTTCTGGGGCCAACGTCCTGACTTTC.

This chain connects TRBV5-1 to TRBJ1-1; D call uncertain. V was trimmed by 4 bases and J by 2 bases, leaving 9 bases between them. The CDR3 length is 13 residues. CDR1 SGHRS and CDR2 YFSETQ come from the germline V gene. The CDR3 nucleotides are TGCGCCAGCAGCGGAGGGTCTAACACTGAAGCTTTCTTT. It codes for CASSGGSNTEAFF.

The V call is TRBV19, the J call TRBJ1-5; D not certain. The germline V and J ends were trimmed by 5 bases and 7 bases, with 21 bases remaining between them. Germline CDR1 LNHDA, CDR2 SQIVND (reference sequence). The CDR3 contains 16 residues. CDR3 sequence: CASSAPRRDTAQPQHF. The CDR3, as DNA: TGTGCCAGTAGTGCCCCCCGGCGGGATACGGCCCAGCCCCAGCATTTT.

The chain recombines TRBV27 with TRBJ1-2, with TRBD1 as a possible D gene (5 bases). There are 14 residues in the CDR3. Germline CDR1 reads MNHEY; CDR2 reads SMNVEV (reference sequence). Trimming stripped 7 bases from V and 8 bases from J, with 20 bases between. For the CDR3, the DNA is TGTGCCAGCACCCATAGGGGCAGTCCTATCGGCTACACCTTC. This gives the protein CASTHRGSPIGYTF.